Each of the 30 T cell receptor beta chains below was sequenced from the same sample in a study of cytomegalovirus exposure and HLA in healthy donors. The PCR was carried out with 60 Vbeta primers and 13 Jbeta primers. The table came from immunoSEQ multiplex PCR; TCRdb's copy has only in-frame clones and leaves some out. The table lists 150,000 to 250,000 clones. Material for sequencing was PBMCs. The receptors shown here come from a boy younger than 18 in good health and CMV-seronegative.

The chain recombines TRBV27 with TRBJ1-5; maybe TRBD1 (5 bases). In germline, CDR1 is MNHEY, CDR2 SMNVEV (reference sequence). Trimming removed 2 bases at V and 7 bases at J, with 9 bases between. The CDR3 covers 13 residues. In DNA, the CDR3 is TGTGCCAGCAGTTTACAGGGAACGCAGCCCCAGCATTTT. This encodes CASSLQGTQPQHF.

This chain joins TRBV7-9 and TRBJ2-7; TRBD1 is a possible D gene (5 bases). This CDR3 has 15 residues. Germline CDR1 reads SEHNR; CDR2 reads FQNEAQ (reference sequence). The V end was cut by 1 base, the J end by 0 bases, with 10 bases between. CDR3 sequence (DNA): TGTGCCAGCAGCTTAGGACAGCAGAGCTCCTACGAGCAGTACTTC. Residues: CASSLGQQSSYEQYF.

The CDR3: CASSSDNEQFF. The CDR3, as DNA: TGTGCCAGCAGCTCAGACAATGAGCAGTTCTTC. The V call is TRBV9, the J call TRBJ2-1; D is undetermined. The CDR3 has 11 amino acids. CDR1 and CDR2 from the germline V gene are SGDLS and YYNGEE. Trimming took 4 bases from V and 5 from J, leaving 4 bases between them.

The chain links TRBV21-1 to TRBJ1-5. TRBV21-1 is deemed a pseudogene. This CDR3 has 12 amino acids. CDR3 residues: CASRLGRQPQHF. Written as DNA, the CDR3 is TGTGCCAGCCGTTTGGGGAGGCAGCCCCAGCATTTT.

This chain joins TRBV7-2 and TRBJ2-7, with D tentatively TRBD1 (6 bases). This CDR3 region has 15 residues. The germline V gene has CDR1 SGHTA and CDR2 FQGNSA. V lost 4 bases to trimming and J lost 1 base, with 14 bases between them. The CDR3 loop reads CASSSTRTASYEQYF. CDR3 bases: TGTGCCAGCAGCTCCACCAGGACAGCGTCCTACGAGCAGTACTTC.

The chain joins TRBV6-6 to TRBJ1-2; TRBD1 is a possible D gene (5 bases). The V and J ends lost 5 bases and 3 bases respectively, with 10 bases between them. Germline lookup yields CDR1 MNHNY and CDR2 SVGAGI (reference sequence). The CDR3 spans 13 residues. The CDR3 protein is CASSRDSYYGYTF. The DNA of the CDR3 is TGTGCCAGCAGTCGTGACAGCTACTATGGCTACACCTTC.

V usage is TRBV27 and J usage is TRBJ2-5; D might be TRBD1 (6 bases). V was clipped by 5 bases and J by 1 base, with 14 bases between them. Per the germline V gene, CDR1 is MNHEY and CDR2 is SMNVEV (reference sequence). This CDR3 has 15 amino acids. The CDR3 sequence is CASSPRTVTQETQYF. DNA for the CDR3: TGTGCCAGCAGTCCCAGGACAGTAACCCAAGAGACCCAGTACTTC.

This chain links TRBV5-1 with TRBJ2-3, with 7 bases fitting TRBD1. The ends lost 2 bases at V and 3 bases at J; junction bases unmatched: 9. Germline-derived CDR1 and CDR2 are SGHRS and YFSETQ. The CDR3 extends over 16 amino acids. The CDR3 sequence: CASSLTGEFKTDTQYF. Written as DNA, the CDR3 is TGCGCCAGCAGCTTAACAGGGGAATTCAAAACAGATACGCAGTATTTT.

Concerning this clone: The same CDR3 arises from other DNA sequences in this sample as well. V and J are TRBV2 and TRBJ1-5; a weak D match, TRBD1 (6 bases). The CDR3 is made up of 14 amino acids. Trimming removed 7 bases at V and 4 bases at J, with 14 bases between. The germline V gene encodes CDR1 SNHLY and CDR2 FYNNEI. CDR3 DNA: TGTGCCAGCAAGTTCCGGGACATAAATCAGCCCCAGCATTTT. Its translation is CASKFRDINQPQHF.

The V and J genes are TRBV6-1 and TRBJ2-7, with unresolved D. The CDR3 extends over 10 amino acids. Germline V gives CDR1 MNHNS, CDR2 SASEGT. Deletions cut 6 bases from V and 4 bases from J, with 4 bases between. The CDR3 is CASSQYEQYF. CDR3 DNA sequence: TGTGCCAGCAGCCAATACGAGCAGTACTTC.

The chain joins TRBV7-9 to TRBJ1-6, with D tentatively TRBD1 (5 bases). Trimming removed 5 bases at V and 5 bases at J, with 13 bases between. The CDR3 has 15 amino acids. Germline V gene data show CDR1 as SEHNR and CDR2 as FQNEAQ (reference sequence). The DNA of the CDR3 is TGTGCCAGCAGCCTGGGATTCAGGGATAATTCACCCCTCCACTTT. It codes for CASSLGFRDNSPLHF.

The gene calls are TRBV6-7 and TRBJ1-5, with 8 bases that match TRBD1. TRBV6-7 is an ORF, with its function uncertain. V trimming: 6 bases; J trimming: 2 bases; junction bases outside the gene matches: 15. The CDR3 runs 18 residues. In DNA, the CDR3 is TGTGCCAGCAGGGAAGGGTCGACAGGGGCGTGGGGCAATCAGCCCCAGCATTTT. Its protein product is CASREGSTGAWGNQPQHF.

This sequence joins TRBV11-2 and TRBJ1-2; D is ambiguous. Trimming removed 1 base from V and 2 bases from J, with 17 bases in between. Germline-derived CDR1 and CDR2 are SGHAT and FQNNGV. This CDR3 has 17 residues. CDR3 region: CASSLVKRESRNYGYTF. In nucleotides, the CDR3 is TGTGCCAGCAGCTTAGTTAAACGCGAATCCAGGAACTATGGCTACACCTTC.

Written as DNA, the CDR3 is TGTGCCAGCAGTTCTCGGGGACAGGTAGTCTATAATTCACCCCTCCACTTT. Translation: CASSSRGQVVYNSPLHF. This chain links TRBV28 with TRBJ1-6; TRBD1 agrees at 8 bases. CDR1 is MDHEN, CDR2 SYDVKM, per germline. This CDR3 contains 17 residues. The ends lost 4 bases at V and 3 bases at J; junction bases unmatched: 8.

The V call is TRBV5-6, the J call TRBJ1-1; a possible D gene is TRBD1 (5 bases). The CDR3 spans 12 residues. V was pared by 0 bases and J by 9 bases, with 9 bases between. Looked up from germline, CDR1 is SGHDT and CDR2 is YYEEEE. CDR3 sequence (DNA): TGTGCCAGCAGCTTGGCCCCAGGGCAAGCTTTCTTT. Its translation: CASSLAPGQAFF.

This sequence joins TRBV19 and TRBJ1-6; 10 nucleotides align to TRBD1. CDR1 is LNHDA, CDR2 SQIVND, per germline (reference sequence). The junction had 5 bases not matched to a gene; V was cut back by 7 bases and J by 5 bases. The CDR3 covers 15 residues. CDR3 bases: TGTGCCAGTAAGGGACAGGGGAACGATAATTCACCCCTCCACTTT. It specifies CASKGQGNDNSPLHF. Full variable domain (remainder filled in from reference TRBV19 and TRBJ1-6): DGGITQSPKYLFRKEGQNVTLSCEQNLNHDAMYWYRQDPGQGLRLIYYSQIVNDFQKGDIAEGYSVSREKKESFPLTVTSAQKNPTAFYLCASKGQGNDNSPLHFGNGTRLTVT.

The chain has TRBV5-1 and TRBJ2-1; D gene ambiguous. With 0 bases removed from V and 7 bases from J, the gap between germline ends came to 17 bases. Per the germline V gene, CDR1 is SGHRS and CDR2 is YFSETQ. CDR3 length: 16 residues. The CDR3 coding sequence is TGCGCCAGCAGCTTGGTAACCTATGGTAGCAGAAATGAGCAGTTCTTC. Its protein product is CASSLVTYGSRNEQFF. The full variable domain, in which reference TRBV5-1 and TRBJ2-1 provide the parts outside the CDR3, is KAGVTQTPRYLIKTRGQQVTLSCSPISGHRSVSWYQQTPGQGLQFLFEYFSETQRNKGNFPGRFSGRQFSNSRSEMNVSTLELGDSALYLCASSLVTYGSRNEQFFGPGTRLTVL.

As to this clone: Other DNA sequences of this sample code for an identical CDR3. The chain employs TRBV29-1 and TRBJ1-2; TRBD1 aligns across 9 bases. The CDR3 is 13 residues long. The V gene end was trimmed by 4 bases and the J gene end by 4 bases; junction bases not matched to a gene: 4. Germline CDR1 SQVTM, CDR2 ANQGSEA. CDR3 loop: CSVVGQGGYGYTF. The CDR3 DNA follows: TGCAGCGTTGTGGGACAGGGAGGCTATGGCTACACCTTC. Based on the CDR3 plus reference TRBV29-1 and TRBJ1-2, the full variable domain is SAVISQKPSRDICQRGTSLTIQCQVDSQVTMMFWYRQQPGQSLTLIATANQGSEATYESGFVIDKFPISRPNLTFSTLTVSNMSPEDSSIYLCSVVGQGGYGYTFGSGTRLTVV.

The V and J genes are TRBV19 and TRBJ1-2; no definite D call. From germline, CDR1 is LNHDA and CDR2 SQIVND (reference sequence). V was cut by 2 bases and J by 8 bases, with 15 bases left in between. The CDR3 contains 14 residues. The CDR3 loop reads CASSITFRSGGYTF. The CDR3 DNA follows: TGTGCCAGTAGTATAACCTTCAGGTCCGGAGGCTACACCTTC. The entire variable domain, with the rest obtained from reference TRBV19 and TRBJ1-2, is as follows: DGGITQSPKYLFRKEGQNVTLSCEQNLNHDAMYWYRQDPGQGLRLIYYSQIVNDFQKGDIAEGYSVSREKKESFPLTVTSAQKNPTAFYLCASSITFRSGGYTFGSGTRLTVV.

The rearrangement joins TRBV5-1 to TRBJ1-1; 8 positions match TRBD1. The J segment lost 7 bases and the V segment lost 0 bases, leaving 5 bases of the junction unmatched. CDR3 length: 14 residues. Per germline, CDR1 SGHRS and CDR2 YFSETQ. This CDR3 is CASSLGTGYSEAFF. DNA for the CDR3: TGCGCCAGCAGCTTGGGGACAGGGTATAGTGAAGCTTTCTTT.

The chain couples TRBV4-1 to TRBJ2-3; 10 nucleotides line up with TRBD2. This CDR3 has 16 amino acids. Germline-derived CDR1 and CDR2 are MGHRA and YSYEKL. J was trimmed by 6 bases and V by 1 base; bases with no gene match: 7. The CDR3 loop is CASSQAPGLASDTQYF. Here the CDR3 DNA reads TGCGCCAGCAGCCAAGCGCCGGGACTAGCGTCGGATACGCAGTATTTT.

The CDR3, as DNA: TGCGCCAGCACCCCCACTAGCGGGGGGCCTATTTCCTACAATGAGCAGTTCTTC. The encoded protein is CASTPTSGGPISYNEQFF. This rearrangement joins TRBV5-1 to TRBJ2-1, with TRBD2 matching over 12 bases. The CDR3 totals 18 residues. In germline, CDR1 is SGHRS, CDR2 YFSETQ. V lost 6 bases to trimming and J lost 1 base; unmatched junction nucleotides: 11. Filled out from reference TRBV5-1 and TRBJ2-1, the complete variable domain reads KAGVTQTPRYLIKTRGQQVTLSCSPISGHRSVSWYQQTPGQGLQFLFEYFSETQRNKGNFPGRFSGRQFSNSRSEMNVSTLELGDSALYLCASTPTSGGPISYNEQFFGPGTRLTVL.

The chain uses TRBV28 and TRBJ2-7, with TRBD1 matching over 9 bases. Germline V CDR1 and CDR2: MDHEN, SYDVKM. J gave up 1 base and V 1 base, and 2 bases lay outside the gene matches. This CDR3 spans 15 amino acids. The CDR3 sequence is CASSLSGTGSYEQYF. The CDR3 DNA reads as TGTGCCAGCAGTTTATCCGGGACAGGGTCCTACGAGCAGTACTTC.

The V and J genes are TRBV30 and TRBJ2-4; 7 bases fit TRBD1. CDR1 and CDR2 (germline): GTSNPN, SVGIG (reference sequence). The CDR3 covers 11 residues. Germline trimming cut 5 bases from V and 12 bases from J; bases unmatched to any gene: 7. CDR3 bases: TGTGCCTGGTCCAGACAGGGCTATCAGTACTTC. Protein product: CAWSRQGYQYF.

The CDR3 DNA reads TGTGCCAGCAGCTTAGGGGGGCGGCGAAACGGGGAGCTGTTTTTT. Translation gives CASSLGGRRNGELFF. The chain employs TRBV7-9 and TRBJ2-2; weak D call: TRBD1 (6 bases). Trimming left V 1 base short and J 7 bases short, with 13 bases between. The CDR3 covers 15 residues. Germline CDR1 SEHNR, CDR2 FQNEAQ (reference sequence).

The chain has TRBV11-2 and TRBJ2-7; 10 bases are shared with TRBD1. This CDR3 region has 16 residues. After removal of 2 bases from V and 7 bases from J, the junction contained 11 bases not matched to a gene. The V gene's germline CDR1 is SGHAT and CDR2 FQNNGV. The CDR3 DNA reads TGTGCCAGCAGCTTATTCGAGACAGGGGGCCTGGGTGAGCAGTACTTC. It codes for CASSLFETGGLGEQYF.

The chain has TRBV15 and TRBJ2-1; 10 bases map to TRBD2. Germline assignment: CDR1 LNHNV and CDR2 YYDKDF (reference sequence). V trimming: 0 bases; J trimming: 2 bases; junction bases outside the gene matches: 4. This CDR3 is built from 17 residues. CDR3: CATSRDSLAGAYNEQFF. The CDR3 DNA sequence: TGTGCCACCAGCAGAGATAGCCTAGCGGGGGCCTACAATGAGCAGTTCTTC.

The rearrangement joins TRBV11-2 to TRBJ1-2; 7 nucleotides align to TRBD1. CDR3 length: 15 amino acids. V was clipped by 5 bases and J by 8 bases; unmatched bases: 14. The germline CDR1 and CDR2 sequences are SGHAT and FQNNGV. The CDR3, as DNA: TGTGCCAGCAGCCGAAACGACAGGGAAGTAGAGGGCTACACCTTC. Translation: CASSRNDREVEGYTF.

The chain recombines TRBV28 with TRBJ2-5; a possible D gene is TRBD2 (7 bases). The germline V and J ends were trimmed by 6 bases and 2 bases, with 19 bases remaining between them. The CDR3 has 16 residues. From germline, CDR1 is MDHEN and CDR2 SYDVKM. This chain's CDR3 is CASSLRGGGPQETQYF. CDR3 sequence (DNA): TGTGCCAGCAGCCTAAGAGGGGGGGGGCCACAAGAGACCCAGTACTTC.

The V gene is TRBV9, the J gene TRBJ2-1; 7 positions match TRBD2. With 4 bases clipped from V and 4 bases from J, the junction kept 8 bases outside the gene matches. This CDR3 comprises 15 residues. CDR1 and CDR2 from the germline V gene are SGDLS and YYNGEE. The CDR3 here is CASSPRLAEYNEQFF. CDR3 nucleotides: TGTGCCAGCAGCCCCCGACTAGCCGAATACAATGAGCAGTTCTTC.